Reported below is one T cell receptor beta chain. A read error may account for a junction end that differs from germline. The CDR3 length is 11 residues. Germline V CDR1 and CDR2: SEHNR, FQNEAQ (reference sequence). Profiled with immunoSEQ multiplex PCR; TCRdb holds only in-frame clones, not every one. The sample carries about 95,000 clones, about 85% recorded once. These data originate in a study of OX40 agonist ivuxolimab in advanced cancers. About the research overall: The dose-escalation cohort was just under 85% male, with a mean age of about 58 years, ranging roughly 23 to 85.

The chain employs TRBV7-9 and TRBJ1-2, with 7 bases aligning to TRBD1. Sequenced here: CD4+ or CD8+ T cells sorted from blood, sampled in a trial of the OX40 agonist ivuxolimab. The receptor was isolated from an adult with an advanced solid tumor such as melanoma, head and neck, liver or kidney cancer. The CDR3 coding sequence is TGTGCCAGTCAGGGGGATAATGGCTGCACCTTC. The encoded protein is CASQGDNGCTF.